The 5 T cell receptor beta chains reported below all come from one sample, sequenced in a study of T cell changes during pregnancy in multiple sclerosis. The method was immunoSEQ multiplex PCR; TCRdb's version includes in-frame clones alone and lacks a portion of them. The sample consists of 39,000 or so clones, 90% of them appearing once. The starting material was CD8+ T cells from peripheral blood mononuclear cells, obtained in the first trimester of pregnancy. Receptor source: a female donor with multiple sclerosis, enrolled in a pregnancy study.

The rearrangement links TRBV4-2 to TRBJ2-7, with 12 bases identical to TRBD1. The V gene's germline CDR1 is LGHNA and CDR2 YNFKEQ. The CDR3 has 16 residues. V lost 0 bases and J lost 5; bases outside the gene matches: 5. The DNA for the CDR3 is TGTGCCAGCAGCCAAGATGGCGGGACAGGGGGCGACGAGCAGTACTTC. This sequence encodes CASSQDGGTGGDEQYF.

V usage is TRBV30 and J usage is TRBJ1-2; 8 bases line up with TRBD1. This CDR3 is built from 14 residues. Germline assignment: CDR1 GTSNPN and CDR2 SVGIG (reference sequence). The trim removed 3 bases at V and 4 bases at J, leaving 7 bases unmatched. The CDR3 here is CAWSRTGSVYGYTF. The CDR3 DNA reads TGTGCCTGGAGCCGGACAGGGAGCGTCTATGGCTACACCTTC.

The chain links TRBV2 to TRBJ2-5; D possibly corresponds to TRBD2 (6 bases). The germline V gene encodes CDR1 SNHLY and CDR2 FYNNEI. Trimming took 8 bases from V and 6 from J, leaving 13 bases between them. This CDR3 has 12 residues. In DNA form, the CDR3 reads TGTGCCAGCTACGGGGGTTGGAAGACCCAGTACTTC. Protein product: CASYGGWKTQYF. Complete variable domain (other parts from reference TRBV2 and TRBJ2-5): EPEVTQTPSHQVTQMGQEVILRCVPISNHLYFYWYRQILGQKVEFLVSFYNNEISEKSEIFDDQFSVERPDGSNFTLKIRSTKLEDSAMYFCASYGGWKTQYFGPGTRLLVL.

The genes are TRBV5-4 and TRBJ1-4, with a possible D match to TRBD1 (6 bases). V dropped 4 bases and J dropped 4 bases, with 17 bases sitting between them. The germline V gene encodes CDR1 SGHNT and CDR2 YYREEE (reference sequence). The CDR3 loop spans 16 amino acids. CDR3 in DNA: TGTGCCAGCAGCCCGGGACATCAAGCCGGTAATGAAAAACTGTTTTTT. As protein: CASSPGHQAGNEKLFF.

The chain combines TRBV29-1 with TRBJ1-2, with a possible D match to TRBD1 (5 bases). The V end was cut by 6 bases, the J end by 5 bases, with 22 bases between. Germline assignment: CDR1 SQVTM and CDR2 ANQGSEA. There are 15 residues in the CDR3. CDR3 loop: CSVSRYDGGIYGYTF. The CDR3 DNA sequence: TGCAGCGTCTCAAGATACGACGGGGGAATATATGGCTACACCTTC.